The next 3 T cell receptor beta chains were all read from a single sample in a study of graft-versus-host responses after intestinal transplantation. Method: immunoSEQ multiplex PCR; TCRdb's copy keeps in-frame clones and lacks some. The data contain around 26,000 clones, 94% of them singletons. Here the sequenced sample was PBMCs, taken 156 days after intestinal transplant. These receptors originate from a human patient who received an intestinal transplant, so some T cells may come from the graft donor.

This clone was observed a single time. The rearrangement links TRBV28 to TRBJ2-1; no clear D. Germline V CDR1 and CDR2: MDHEN, SYDVKM. The V gene lost 6 bases and the J gene lost 6 bases, with 9 bases spanning the gap. The CDR3 has 12 residues. The CDR3 reads CASRLLGNEQFF. In nucleotides, the CDR3 is TGTGCCAGCAGACTTCTAGGCAATGAGCAGTTCTTC.

This clone occurred once. Compared with germline, one end of the junction differs, possibly owing to a read error. The V call is TRBV30, the J call TRBJ2-7; perhaps D is TRBD1 or TRBD2 (5 bases each). Germline CDR1 GTSNPN, CDR2 SVGIG (reference sequence). The CDR3 is made up of 12 amino acids. CDR3 coding DNA: TGTGCCTGGAGTGCCCTCTCGGGACGATCTGCCTTC. It yields the protein CAWSALSGRSAF.

This clone was seen only a few times. The V call is TRBV6-4, the J call TRBJ2-6; no definite D call. This CDR3 contains 15 residues. Trimming cost V 0 bases and J 0 bases, with 3 bases left between them. Germline values: CDR1 MRHNA, CDR2 SNTAGT. The DNA of the CDR3 is TGTGCCAGCAGTGACTCGAGCTCTGGGGCCAACGTCCTGACTTTC. Amino acid sequence: CASSDSSSGANVLTF.